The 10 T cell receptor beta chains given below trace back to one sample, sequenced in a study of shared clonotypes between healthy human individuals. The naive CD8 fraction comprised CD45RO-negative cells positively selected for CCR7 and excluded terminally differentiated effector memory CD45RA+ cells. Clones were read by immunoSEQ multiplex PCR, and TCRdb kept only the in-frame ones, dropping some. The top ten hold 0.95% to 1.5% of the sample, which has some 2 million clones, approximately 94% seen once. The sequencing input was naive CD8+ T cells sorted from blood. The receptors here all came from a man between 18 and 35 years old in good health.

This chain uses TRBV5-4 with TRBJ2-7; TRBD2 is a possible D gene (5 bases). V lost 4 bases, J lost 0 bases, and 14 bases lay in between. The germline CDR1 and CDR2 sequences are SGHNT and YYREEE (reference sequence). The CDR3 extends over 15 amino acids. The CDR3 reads CASSPGLTSSYEQYF. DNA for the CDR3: TGTGCCAGCAGCCCCGGACTTACAAGCTCCTACGAGCAGTACTTC.

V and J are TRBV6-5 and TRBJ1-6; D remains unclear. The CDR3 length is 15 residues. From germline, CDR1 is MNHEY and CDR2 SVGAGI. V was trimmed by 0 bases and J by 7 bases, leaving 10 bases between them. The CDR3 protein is CASSYSGDVNSPLHF. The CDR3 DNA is TGTGCCAGCAGTTACTCTGGGGATGTGAATTCACCCCTCCACTTT.

CDR3 DNA sequence: TGTGCCAGCAGTTACGAAGGGGTCGGGGAGCTGTTTTTT. It encodes CASSYEGVGELFF. The J gene is TRBJ2-2, the V gene TRBV6-5; tentatively, D is TRBD1 (5 bases). Germline lookup yields CDR1 MNHEY and CDR2 SVGAGI. V was trimmed by 2 bases and J by 7 bases, leaving 8 bases between them. The CDR3 loop spans 13 amino acids.

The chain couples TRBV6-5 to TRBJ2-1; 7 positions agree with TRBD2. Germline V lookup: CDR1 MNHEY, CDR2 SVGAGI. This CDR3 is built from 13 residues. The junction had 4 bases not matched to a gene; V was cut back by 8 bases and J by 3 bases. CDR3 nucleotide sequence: TGTGCCAGCGCTAGCGGAAGCTACAATGAGCAGTTCTTC. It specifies CASASGSYNEQFF.

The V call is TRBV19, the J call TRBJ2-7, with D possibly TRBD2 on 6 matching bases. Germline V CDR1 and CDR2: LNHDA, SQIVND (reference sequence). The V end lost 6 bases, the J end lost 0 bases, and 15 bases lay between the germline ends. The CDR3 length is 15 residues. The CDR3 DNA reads TGTGCCAGTAGCCCCATGGGGGGTTACTCCTACGAGCAGTACTTC. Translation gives CASSPMGGYSYEQYF.

CDR3 DNA: TGTGCCAGCAGCAAAGCGCAAGGCAGGGCCTTTCCTTGCTCTGGAAACACCATATATTTT. Translated: CASSKAQGRAFPCSGNTIYF. The genes are TRBV21-1 and TRBJ1-3; the D call in the table, TRBD1, was not verified against the DNA. TRBV21-1 is reported as a pseudogene. The CDR3 extends over 20 amino acids.

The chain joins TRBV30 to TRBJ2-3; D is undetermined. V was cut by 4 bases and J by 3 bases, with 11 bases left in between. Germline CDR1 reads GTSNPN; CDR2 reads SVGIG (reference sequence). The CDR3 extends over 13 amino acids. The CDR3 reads CAWNALETDTQYF. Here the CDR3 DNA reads TGTGCCTGGAACGCCCTAGAGACAGATACGCAGTATTTT.

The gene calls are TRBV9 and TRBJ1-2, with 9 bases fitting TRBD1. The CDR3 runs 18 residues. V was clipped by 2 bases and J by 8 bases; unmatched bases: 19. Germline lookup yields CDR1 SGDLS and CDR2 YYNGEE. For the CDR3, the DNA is TGTGCCAGCAGCGTCGGCTCTAGGACAGGGGCGTTTGGTGAGGGCTACACCTTC. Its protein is CASSVGSRTGAFGEGYTF. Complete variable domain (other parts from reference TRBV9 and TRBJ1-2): DSGVTQTPKHLITATGQRVTLRCSPRSGDLSVYWYQQSLDQGLQFLIQYYNGEERAKGNILERFSAQQFPDLHSELNLSSLELGDSALYFCASSVGSRTGAFGEGYTFGSGTRLTVV.

The DNA of the CDR3 is TGTGCCAGCAGCCTGGCCGAGACTAGCGGGGGGGAGACCCAGTACTTC. Translation gives CASSLAETSGGETQYF. This rearrangement joins TRBV9 to TRBJ2-5; 13 bases are a match to TRBD2. V gave up 4 bases and J gave up 5 bases; unmatched junction bases: 8. The CDR3 extends over 16 amino acids. In germline, CDR1 is SGDLS, CDR2 YYNGEE.

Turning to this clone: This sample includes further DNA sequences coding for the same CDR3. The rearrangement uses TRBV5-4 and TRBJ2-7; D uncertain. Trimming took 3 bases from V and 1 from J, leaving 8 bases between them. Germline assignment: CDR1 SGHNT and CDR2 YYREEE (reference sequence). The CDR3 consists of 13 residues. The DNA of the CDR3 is TGTGCCAGCAGCTGGAGTCCGTCCTACGAGCAGTACTTC. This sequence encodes CASSWSPSYEQYF.